This entry features one T cell receptor beta chain sequence. This entry comes from a study of blood T cell repertoires in COVID-19. For the study at large: Acute and convalescent COVID-19 specimens originated in the United States, Italy and Spain. Sources were T cells, B-cell-depleted T cells, or PBMCs; the material itself was cDNA or gDNA.

After removal of 1 base from V and 6 bases from J, the junction contained 2 bases not matched to a gene. The CDR3 is 14 amino acids. Germline loops: CDR1 SGHTA, CDR2 FQGNSA. The assay was immunoSEQ multiplex PCR, and TCRdb's table has in-frame clones only and misses some. Of 120,000 to 150,000 clones in the sample, roughly 85% were seen once. V gene TRBV7-2 combines with J gene TRBJ1-4, with TRBD1 matching over 7 bases. What was sequenced was peripheral blood. The origin of this receptor is a man aged 50-59 years with acute or convalescent COVID-19. The CDR3 spells CASSLGQGDEKLFF. DNA of the CDR3: TGTGCCAGCAGCTTAGGGCAGGGGGATGAAAAACTGTTTTTT.